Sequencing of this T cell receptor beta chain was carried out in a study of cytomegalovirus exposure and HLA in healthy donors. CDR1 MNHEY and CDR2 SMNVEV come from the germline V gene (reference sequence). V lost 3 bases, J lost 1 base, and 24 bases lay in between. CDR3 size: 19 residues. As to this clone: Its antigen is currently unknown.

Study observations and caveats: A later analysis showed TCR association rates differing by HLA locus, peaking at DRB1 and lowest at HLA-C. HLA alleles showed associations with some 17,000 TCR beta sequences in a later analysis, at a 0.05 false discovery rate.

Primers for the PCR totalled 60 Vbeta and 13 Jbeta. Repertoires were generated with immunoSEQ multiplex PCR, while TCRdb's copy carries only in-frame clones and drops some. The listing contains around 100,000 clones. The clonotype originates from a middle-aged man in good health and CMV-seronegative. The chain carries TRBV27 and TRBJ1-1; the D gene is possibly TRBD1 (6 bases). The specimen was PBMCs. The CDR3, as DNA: TGTGCCAGCAGTTTCCGCGCCCCCCCAAGACAGGCTCCGAACACTGAAGCTTTCTTT. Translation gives CASSFRAPPRQAPNTEAFF.